These 16 T cell receptor beta chains share one sample of origin, sequenced in a study of T cells in Graves' hyperthyroidism and ophthalmopathy. Amplification yielded TCR beta CDR3 regions, with RNA transcripts as the source. In the first-round RT-PCR of the TCR CDR3, the HTBI primer set was used. Each CDR3 protein is one row after TCRdb ran MiXCR on the multiplex PCR reads. The sample holds 500,000 to 600,000 distinct CDR3 sequences, around 42% seen once. Source material: peripheral blood or thyroid tissue (not recorded which). The receptors were sampled from an adult woman with Graves' disease, either hyperthyroidism or ophthalmopathy (not recorded which).

The rearrangement uses TRBV7-3 and TRBJ2-5; weak D call: TRBD1 (6 bases). Trimming cost V 2 bases and J 5 bases, with 21 bases left between them. There are 17 residues in the CDR3. Germline CDR1 is SGHTA and CDR2 is FQGTGA. CDR3 bases: TGTGCCAGCAGCTTAGCCGCACACAGGGTGATGGGGGAGACCCAGTACTTC. This codes for CASSLAAHRVMGETQYF. The full variable domain, rest sourced from reference TRBV7-3 and TRBJ2-5, is GAGVSQTPSNKVTEKGKYVELRCDPISGHTALYWYRQSLGQGPEFLIYFQGTGAADDSGLPNDRFFAVRPEGSVSTLKIQRTERGDSAVYLCASSLAAHRVMGETQYFGPGTRLLVL.

This clonotype was counted at least ten times. This chain uses TRBV5-5 with TRBJ1-3; no clear D gene. Looked up from germline, CDR1 is SGHKS and CDR2 is YYEKEE (reference sequence). The V and J ends lost 1 base and 0 bases respectively, with 14 bases between them. CDR3 length: 17 residues. The CDR3 here is CASSLFQATLSGNTIYF. DNA for the CDR3: TGTGCCAGCAGCTTGTTTCAAGCGACCCTCTCTGGAAACACCATATATTTT.

This clonotype was picked up many times. This chain connects TRBV19 to TRBJ1-6; 9 bases are shared with TRBD1. In germline, CDR1 is LNHDA, CDR2 SQIVND (reference sequence). The V and J ends lost 5 bases and 2 bases, in that order; junction bases with no gene match: 7. This CDR3 contains 17 residues. The CDR3 here is CASSPGQGRAYNSPLHF. The CDR3 nucleotides are TGTGCCAGTAGTCCGGGACAGGGTCGAGCCTATAATTCACCCCTCCACTTT. The full variable domain, in which reference TRBV19 and TRBJ1-6 provide the parts outside the CDR3, is DGGITQSPKYLFRKEGQNVTLSCEQNLNHDAMYWYRQDPGQGLRLIYYSQIVNDFQKGDIAEGYSVSREKKESFPLTVTSAQKNPTAFYLCASSPGQGRAYNSPLHFGNGTRLTVT.

This sequence joins TRBV10-3 and TRBJ1-2; D is perhaps TRBD1 (5 bases). CDR1 and CDR2 (germline): ENHRY, SYGVKD. With 7 bases removed from V and 6 bases from J, the gap between germline ends came to 15 bases. The CDR3 contains 13 residues. The DNA of the CDR3 is TGTGCCATCATGGGAAGTGGGGACGATGGCTACACCTTC. Its protein is CAIMGSGDDGYTF.

The chain links TRBV11-2 to TRBJ2-5; D possibly corresponds to TRBD1 (6 bases). Trimming removed 4 bases at V and 13 bases at J, with 13 bases between. The CDR3 covers 11 residues. The V gene's germline CDR1 is SGHAT and CDR2 FQNNGV. CDR3: CASSWGPRGYF. CDR3 bases: TGTGCCAGCAGCTGGGGGCCAAGAGGGTACTTC.

With regard to this clonotype: This could be a read error, since a much larger clone is one nucleotide away. This rearrangement joins TRBV7-2 to TRBJ2-7; tentative D call: TRBD2 (5 bases). CDR3 length equals 16 residues. Germline V CDR1 and CDR2: SGHTA, FQGNSA. V lost 1 base and J lost 0, with 13 bases in between. For the CDR3, the DNA is TGTGCCAGCAGCTTAGGGAGTACTAGTCTCTCCTACGAGCAGTACTTC. Protein product: CASSLGSTSLSYEQYF.

Ten or more counts support this clonotype. The CDR3 reads CAISELEEKLFF. For the CDR3, the DNA is TGTGCCATCAGTGAGTTGGAGGAAAAACTGTTTTTT. The chain is built from TRBV10-3 and TRBJ1-4, with D hard to call. Trimming removed 1 base at V and 8 bases at J, with 5 bases between. The CDR3 is made up of 12 amino acids. Germline-derived CDR1 and CDR2 are ENHRY and SYGVKD.

At least ten counts were recorded for this clonotype. The chain combines TRBV28 with TRBJ2-7; D perhaps matches TRBD1 (6 bases). Germline V gene sequence: CDR1 MDHEN, CDR2 SYDVKM. The CDR3 sequence is 12 residues long. Trimming removed 10 bases at V and 5 bases at J, with 15 bases between. For the CDR3, the DNA is TGTGCCATCTCACAGGGCTGGGACGAGCAGTACTTC. It is translated as CAISQGWDEQYF.

This chain links TRBV29-1 with TRBJ2-5; D may match TRBD1 or TRBD2 (6 bases each). The CDR3 is 12 residues long. V lost 8 bases and J lost 3, with 13 bases in between. CDR1 is SQVTM and CDR2 is ANQGSEA in the germline V gene. The CDR3: CSSVGGEETQYF. CDR3 sequence (DNA): TGCAGCTCCGTGGGGGGCGAAGAGACCCAGTACTTC.

This clonotype was seen ten or more times. V is TRBV7-9 and J is TRBJ2-7, with a possible D match to TRBD2 (5 bases). There are 15 residues in the CDR3. CDR1 and CDR2 from the germline V gene are SEHNR and FQNEAQ (reference sequence). Trimming cost V 5 bases and J 3 bases, with 17 bases left between them. The CDR3 nucleotides read TGTGCCAGCAGCCCTATGGGTCCGGGGAACTACGAGCAGTACTTC. Protein product: CASSPMGPGNYEQYF.

The sample holds a few counts of this clonotype. The gene calls are TRBV7-3 and TRBJ2-5; TRBD2 might be the D (6 bases). CDR1 and CDR2 from the germline V gene are SGHTA and FQGTGA. Trimming removed 1 base at V and 2 bases at J, with 8 bases between. This CDR3 is 14 amino acids long. The CDR3 sequence is CASSLISGQETQYF. The CDR3 DNA sequence: TGTGCCAGCAGCTTAATCAGCGGGCAAGAGACCCAGTACTTC.

There are many counts of this clonotype. This chain joins TRBV12-5 and TRBJ1-5, with D possibly TRBD1 on 5 matching bases. Germline CDR1 reads LGHNT; CDR2 reads FRNRAP. The CDR3 length is 13 residues. The V end lost 5 bases, the J end lost 6 bases, and 11 bases lay between the germline ends. The CDR3 nucleotides read TGTGCTAGTGGTCCCCCGGGGGGTCAGCCCCAGCATTTT. This gives the protein CASGPPGGQPQHF.

As for this clonotype: A read error may explain this, as a much larger clone is one base away. The chain carries TRBV10-3 and TRBJ2-5; D is uncertain. There are 15 residues in the CDR3. Germline CDR1 reads ENHRY; CDR2 reads SYGVKD. In DNA, the CDR3 is TGTGCCAGCAGTTACGAAGGAGTGTGGCAAGGGACCCAGTACTTC. Its translation is CASSYEGVWQGTQYF.

This clonotype was found many times. The chain has TRBV9 and TRBJ2-1, with 10 bases aligning to TRBD2. Germline CDR1 is SGDLS and CDR2 is YYNGEE. Losses at the gene ends were 3 bases for V and 5 bases for J; bases not matched to a gene: 2. This CDR3 has 14 residues. Written as DNA, the CDR3 is TGTGCCAGCAGCGCTAGCGGGAGCCACAATGAGCAGTTCTTC. Protein sequence: CASSASGSHNEQFF.

This clonotype was seen only a few times. The J gene is TRBJ1-1, the V gene TRBV29-1; tentatively, D is TRBD1 (5 bases). This CDR3 region has 13 residues. Trimming took 4 bases from V and 5 from J, leaving 14 bases between them. Germline V gives CDR1 SQVTM, CDR2 ANQGSEA. CDR3 loop: CSVGGGWGTEAFF. The DNA for the CDR3 is TGCAGCGTTGGGGGAGGGTGGGGGACTGAAGCTTTCTTT.

The table lists this clonotype with a few counts. The gene calls are TRBV15 and TRBJ2-2; D possibly uses TRBD1 or TRBD2 (5 bases each). The CDR3 runs 15 residues. Germline CDR1 is LNHNV and CDR2 is YYDKDF (reference sequence). The V end lost 2 bases, the J end lost 7 bases, and 14 bases lay between the germline ends. The CDR3 DNA reads as TGTGCCACCAGCAGAAGGGACGGAAACTACGGGGAGCTGTTTTTT. It is translated as CATSRRDGNYGELFF.